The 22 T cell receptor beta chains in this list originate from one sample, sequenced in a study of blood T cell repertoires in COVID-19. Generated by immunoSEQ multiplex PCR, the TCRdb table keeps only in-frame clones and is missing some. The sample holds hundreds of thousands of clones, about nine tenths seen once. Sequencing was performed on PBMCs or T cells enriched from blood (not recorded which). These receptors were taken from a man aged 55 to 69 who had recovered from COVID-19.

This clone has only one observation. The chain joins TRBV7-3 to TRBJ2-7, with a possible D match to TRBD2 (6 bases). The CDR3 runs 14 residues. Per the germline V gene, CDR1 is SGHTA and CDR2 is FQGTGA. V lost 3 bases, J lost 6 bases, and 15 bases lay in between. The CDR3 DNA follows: TGTGCCAGCAGCTTCTTCGGAGGGCTCTCCGAGCAGTACTTC. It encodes CASSFFGGLSEQYF.

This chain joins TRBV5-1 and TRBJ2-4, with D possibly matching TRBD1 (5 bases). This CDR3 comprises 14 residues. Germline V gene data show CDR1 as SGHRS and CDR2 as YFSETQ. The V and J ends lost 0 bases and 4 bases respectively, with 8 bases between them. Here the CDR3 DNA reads TGCGCCAGCAGCTTGGGACAGAGAAAAAACATTCAGTACTTC. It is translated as CASSLGQRKNIQYF.

CDR3 residues: CASSPTSGTYNEQFF. The CDR3 bases are TGTGCCAGCAGCCCGACTAGCGGGACGTACAATGAGCAGTTCTTC. The genes are TRBV7-3 and TRBJ2-1, with TRBD2 matching over 11 bases. The CDR3 extends over 15 amino acids. The V and J ends lost 5 bases and 4 bases, in that order; junction bases with no gene match: 4. Germline V gene lookup returns CDR1 SGHTA and CDR2 FQGTGA.

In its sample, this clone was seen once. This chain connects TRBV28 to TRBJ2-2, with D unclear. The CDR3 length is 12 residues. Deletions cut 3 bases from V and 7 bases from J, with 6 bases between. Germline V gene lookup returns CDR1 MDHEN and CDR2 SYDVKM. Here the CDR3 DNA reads TGTGCCAGCAGTTTCCTTGTCGGGGAGCTGTTTTTT. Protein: CASSFLVGELFF.

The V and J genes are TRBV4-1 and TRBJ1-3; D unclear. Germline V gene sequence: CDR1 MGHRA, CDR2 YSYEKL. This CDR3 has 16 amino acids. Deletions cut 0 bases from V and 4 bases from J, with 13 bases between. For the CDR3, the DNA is TGCGCCAGCAGCCAAGAAAGCCCCTATATCGGAAACACCATATATTTT. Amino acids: CASSQESPYIGNTIYF.

This chain's CDR3 is CASSHPSGKSDTQYF. The CDR3 DNA reads as TGTGCCAGCAGCCATCCTAGCGGGAAGTCGGATACGCAGTATTTT. V usage is TRBV3-1 (or the pseudogene TRBV3-2) and J usage is TRBJ2-3; TRBD2 aligns across 9 bases. V was clipped by 3 bases and J by 6 bases; unmatched bases: 7. CDR3 size: 15 residues. Germline V gives CDR1 LGHDT, CDR2 YNNKEL (reference sequence).

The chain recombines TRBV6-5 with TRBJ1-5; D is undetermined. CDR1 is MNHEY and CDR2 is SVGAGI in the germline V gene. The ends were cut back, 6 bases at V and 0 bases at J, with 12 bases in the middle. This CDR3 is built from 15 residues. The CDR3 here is CASRLGPISNQPQHF. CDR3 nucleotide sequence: TGTGCCAGCAGACTAGGACCGATTAGCAATCAGCCCCAGCATTTT.

The CDR3 sequence is CATRSSGTGAPHPNQPQHF. DNA of the CDR3: TGTGCCACCAGATCCTCCGGGACAGGGGCCCCCCACCCCAATCAGCCCCAGCATTTT. The V call is TRBV24-1, the J call TRBJ1-5; 10 bases line up with TRBD1. Germline V CDR1 and CDR2: KGHDR, SFDVKD. This CDR3 comprises 19 residues. The V segment lost 7 bases and the J segment 3 bases; nucleotides outside the gene matches: 17.

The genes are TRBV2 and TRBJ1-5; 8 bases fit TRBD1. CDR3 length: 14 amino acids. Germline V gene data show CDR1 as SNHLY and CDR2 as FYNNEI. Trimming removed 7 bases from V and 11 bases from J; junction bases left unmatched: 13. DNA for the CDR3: TGTGCCAGCAATCAGGGGGCGTTCGATCAAGCCCAGCATTTT. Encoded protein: CASNQGAFDQAQHF.

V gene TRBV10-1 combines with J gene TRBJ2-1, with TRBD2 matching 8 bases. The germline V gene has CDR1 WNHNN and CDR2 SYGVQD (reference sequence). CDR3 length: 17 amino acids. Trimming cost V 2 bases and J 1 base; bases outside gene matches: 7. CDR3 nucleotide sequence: TGCGCCAGCAGTGAGAGCGGGAGCGGGTCTTCCTACAATGAGCAGTTCTTC. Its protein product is CASSESGSGSSYNEQFF.

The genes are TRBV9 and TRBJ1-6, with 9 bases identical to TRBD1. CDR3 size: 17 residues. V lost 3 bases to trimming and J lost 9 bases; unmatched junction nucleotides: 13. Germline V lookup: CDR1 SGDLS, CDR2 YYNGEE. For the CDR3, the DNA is TGTGCCAGCAGCGCACAGGGGGCTCTAGGGATTCGTTCACCCCTCCACTTT. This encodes CASSAQGALGIRSPLHF.

Written as DNA, the CDR3 is TGTGCCAGCAGTACAGACGAAATCGACGAGCAGTACTTC. Encoded protein: CASSTDEIDEQYF. V is TRBV12-3 or TRBV12-4 and J is TRBJ2-7; the D is unclear. V lost 5 bases to trimming and J lost 5 bases, with 13 bases between them. This CDR3 is 13 amino acids long.

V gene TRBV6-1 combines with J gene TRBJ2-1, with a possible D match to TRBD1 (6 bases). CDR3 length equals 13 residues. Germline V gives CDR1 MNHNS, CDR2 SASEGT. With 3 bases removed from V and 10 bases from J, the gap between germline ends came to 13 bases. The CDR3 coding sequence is TGTGCCAGCAGTGAGGCTGGGACATTCGAGCAGTTCTTC. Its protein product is CASSEAGTFEQFF.

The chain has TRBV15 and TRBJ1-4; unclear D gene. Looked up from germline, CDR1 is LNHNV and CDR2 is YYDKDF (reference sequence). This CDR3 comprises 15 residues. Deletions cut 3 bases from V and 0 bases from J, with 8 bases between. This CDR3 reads CATSSSPTTNEKLFF. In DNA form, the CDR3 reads TGTGCCACCAGCAGTTCCCCAACAACTAATGAAAAACTGTTTTTT.

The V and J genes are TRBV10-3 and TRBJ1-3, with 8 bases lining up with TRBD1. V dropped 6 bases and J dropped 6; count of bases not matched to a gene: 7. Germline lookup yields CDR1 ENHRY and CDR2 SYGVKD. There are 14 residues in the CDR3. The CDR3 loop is CAISDTTGVNTIYF. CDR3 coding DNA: TGTGCCATCAGCGATACGACAGGGGTAAACACCATATATTTT.

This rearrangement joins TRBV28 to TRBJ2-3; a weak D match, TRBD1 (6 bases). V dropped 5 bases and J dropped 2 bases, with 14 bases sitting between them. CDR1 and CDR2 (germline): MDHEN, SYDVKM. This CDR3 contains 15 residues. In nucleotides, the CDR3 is TGTGCCAGCAGTGGGCAGGGGCTGTTCACAGATACGCAGTATTTT. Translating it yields CASSGQGLFTDTQYF.

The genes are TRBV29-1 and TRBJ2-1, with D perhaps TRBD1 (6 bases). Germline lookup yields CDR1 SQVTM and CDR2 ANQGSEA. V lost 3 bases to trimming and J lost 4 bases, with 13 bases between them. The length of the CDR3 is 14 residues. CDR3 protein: CSVEDSLKYNEQFF. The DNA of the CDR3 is TGCAGCGTTGAGGACAGCCTGAAATACAATGAGCAGTTCTTC.

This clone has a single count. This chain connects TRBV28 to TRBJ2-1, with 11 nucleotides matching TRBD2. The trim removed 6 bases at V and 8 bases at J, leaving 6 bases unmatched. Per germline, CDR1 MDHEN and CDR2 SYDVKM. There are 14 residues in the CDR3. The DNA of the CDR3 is TGTGCCAGCAGGGGACTAGCGGCAATCGATGAGCAGTTCTTC. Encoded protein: CASRGLAAIDEQFF.

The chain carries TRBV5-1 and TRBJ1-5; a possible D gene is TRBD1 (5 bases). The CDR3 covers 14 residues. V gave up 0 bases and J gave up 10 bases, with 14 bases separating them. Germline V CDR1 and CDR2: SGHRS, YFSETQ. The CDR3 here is CASSLVGGEGPQHF. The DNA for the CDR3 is TGCGCCAGCAGCTTGGTCGGGGGAGAGGGACCCCAGCATTTT.

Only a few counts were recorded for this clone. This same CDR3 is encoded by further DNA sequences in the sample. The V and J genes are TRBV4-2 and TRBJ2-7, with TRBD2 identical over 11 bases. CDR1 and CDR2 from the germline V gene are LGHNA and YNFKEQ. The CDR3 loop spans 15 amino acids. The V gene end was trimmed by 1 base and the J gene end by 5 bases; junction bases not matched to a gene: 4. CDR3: CASSQVAGGPHEQYF. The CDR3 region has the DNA TGTGCCAGCAGCCAAGTAGCGGGAGGGCCCCACGAGCAGTACTTC.

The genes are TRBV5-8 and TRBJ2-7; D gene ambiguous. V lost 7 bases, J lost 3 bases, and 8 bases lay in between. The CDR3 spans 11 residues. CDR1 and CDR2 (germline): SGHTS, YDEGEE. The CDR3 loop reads CASRSYYEQYF. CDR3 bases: TGTGCCAGCCGCAGTTACTACGAGCAGTACTTC.

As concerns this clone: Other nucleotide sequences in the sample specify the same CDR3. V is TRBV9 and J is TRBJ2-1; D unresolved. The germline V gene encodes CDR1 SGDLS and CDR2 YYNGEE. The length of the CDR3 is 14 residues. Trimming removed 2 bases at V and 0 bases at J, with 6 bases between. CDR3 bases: TGTGCCAGCAGCGTTAGTAGCTCCTACAATGAGCAGTTCTTC. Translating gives CASSVSSSYNEQFF. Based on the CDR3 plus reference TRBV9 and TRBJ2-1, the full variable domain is DSGVTQTPKHLITATGQRVTLRCSPRSGDLSVYWYQQSLDQGLQFLIQYYNGEERAKGNILERFSAQQFPDLHSELNLSSLELGDSALYFCASSVSSSYNEQFFGPGTRLTVL.